The clone carrying this TCR beta chain has a single count. Its antigen is as yet unknown. These data belong to a study of a mutant IDH1 vaccine in newly diagnosed glioma. Study information: Onset of vaccination occurred 4-6 weeks following radiotherapy alone, or with temozolomide cycles. Treated patients were roughly 62% male, approximately 38% female, mean age around 40 years.

V lost 7 bases and J 6 bases, leaving 18 bases between the germline ends. The CDR3 totals 14 residues. The germline gives CDR1 MNHEY, CDR2 SVGAGI. Time point described: week 5, during vaccination. In the vaccine, a single dose held 300 ug of the mutant IDH1 20-mer peptide, along with topical imiquimod. Donor diagnoses consisted of new WHO grade 3 or 4 IDH1-mutant, ATRX-lost astrocytomas. The data were produced by immunoSEQ multiplex PCR, yet TCRdb's version contains in-frame clones alone and is incomplete. The sample contains almost 30,000 clones, roughly 87% of which appear only once. This sequence was found in a woman aged 40 to 50 with glioma. Some clones in this sample may be carry-over from other donors' samples. The rearrangement uses TRBV6-5 and TRBJ1-2, with D tentatively TRBD1 (6 bases). The specimen comprised peripheral blood mononuclear cells (PBMCs), sampled from a glioma patient whose treatment included an IDH1 peptide vaccine. The CDR3 DNA reads as TGTGCCAGCACCTCCGGACCTAGGGGGGATGGCTACACCTTC. This codes for CASTSGPRGDGYTF.